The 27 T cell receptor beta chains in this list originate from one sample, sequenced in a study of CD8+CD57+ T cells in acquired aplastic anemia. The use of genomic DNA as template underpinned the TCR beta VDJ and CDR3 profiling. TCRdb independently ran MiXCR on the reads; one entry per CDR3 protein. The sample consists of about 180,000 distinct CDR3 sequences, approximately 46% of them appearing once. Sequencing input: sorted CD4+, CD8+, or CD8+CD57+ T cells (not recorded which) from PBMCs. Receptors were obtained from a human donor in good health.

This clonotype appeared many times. The CDR3 sequence: CSAKGTGGVGEQYF. The CDR3 nucleotides read TGCAGTGCCAAGGGGACTGGGGGGGTCGGGGAGCAGTATTTT. J is TRBJ2-3 and V is TRBV20-1, with 7 positions matching TRBD2. Germline CDR1 is DFQATT and CDR2 is SNEGSKA (reference sequence). This CDR3 has 14 amino acids. V lost 6 bases, J lost 11 bases, and 17 bases stayed unmatched.

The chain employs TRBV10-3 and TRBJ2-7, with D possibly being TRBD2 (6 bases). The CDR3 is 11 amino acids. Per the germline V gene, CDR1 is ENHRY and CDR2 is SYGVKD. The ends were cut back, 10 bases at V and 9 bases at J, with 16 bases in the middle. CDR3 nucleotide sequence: TGTGCCAGCACTGGAGGGGCTAGGCAGTACTTC. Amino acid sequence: CASTGGARQYF.

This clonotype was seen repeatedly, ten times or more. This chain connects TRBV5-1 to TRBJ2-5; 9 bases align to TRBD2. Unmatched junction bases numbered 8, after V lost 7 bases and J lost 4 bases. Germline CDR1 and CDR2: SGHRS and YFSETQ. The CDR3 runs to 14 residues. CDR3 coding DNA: TGCGCCAGCGGTGGCGGGAGGGCCGCAGAGACCCAGTACTTC. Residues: CASGGGRAAETQYF.

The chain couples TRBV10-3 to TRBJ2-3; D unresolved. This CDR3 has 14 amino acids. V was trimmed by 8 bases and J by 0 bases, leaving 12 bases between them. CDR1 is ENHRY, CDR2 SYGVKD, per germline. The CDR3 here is CAIGSEASTDTQYF. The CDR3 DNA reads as TGTGCCATCGGAAGCGAGGCTAGCACAGATACGCAGTATTTT.

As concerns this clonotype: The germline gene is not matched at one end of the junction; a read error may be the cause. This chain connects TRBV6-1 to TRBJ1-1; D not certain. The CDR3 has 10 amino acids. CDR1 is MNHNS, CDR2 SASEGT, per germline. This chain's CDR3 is CTSGHTETFF. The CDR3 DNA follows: TGTACCAGCGGGCACACTGAAACTTTCTTT.

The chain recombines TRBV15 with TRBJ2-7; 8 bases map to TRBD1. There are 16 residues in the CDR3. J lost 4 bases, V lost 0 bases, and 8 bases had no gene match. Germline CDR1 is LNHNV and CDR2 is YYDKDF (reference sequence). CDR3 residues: CATSRDRAGGKYEQYF. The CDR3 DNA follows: TGTGCCACCAGCAGAGATCGGGCAGGGGGCAAGTACGAGCAGTACTTC.

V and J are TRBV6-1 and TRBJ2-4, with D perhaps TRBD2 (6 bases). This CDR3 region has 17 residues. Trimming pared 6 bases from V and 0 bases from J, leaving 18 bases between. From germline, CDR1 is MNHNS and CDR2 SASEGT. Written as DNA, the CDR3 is TGTGCCAGCAGCCGCGGTGGAGCGGGCGTAGCCAAAAACATTCAGTACTTC. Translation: CASSRGGAGVAKNIQYF.

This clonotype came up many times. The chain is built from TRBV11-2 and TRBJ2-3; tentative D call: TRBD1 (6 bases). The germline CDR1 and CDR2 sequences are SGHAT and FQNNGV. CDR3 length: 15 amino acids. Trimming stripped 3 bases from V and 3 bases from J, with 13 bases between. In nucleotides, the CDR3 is TGTGCCAGCAGCTTTGGGGGCGCAGGTACAGATACGCAGTATTTT. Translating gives CASSFGGAGTDTQYF.

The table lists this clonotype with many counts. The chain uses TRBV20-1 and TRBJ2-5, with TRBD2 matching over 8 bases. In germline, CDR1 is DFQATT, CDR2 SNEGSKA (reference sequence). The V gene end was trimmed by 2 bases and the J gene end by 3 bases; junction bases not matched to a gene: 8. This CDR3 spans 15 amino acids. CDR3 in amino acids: CSARPGLAKKETQYF. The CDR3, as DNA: TGCAGTGCTAGACCCGGACTAGCAAAGAAAGAGACCCAGTACTTC.

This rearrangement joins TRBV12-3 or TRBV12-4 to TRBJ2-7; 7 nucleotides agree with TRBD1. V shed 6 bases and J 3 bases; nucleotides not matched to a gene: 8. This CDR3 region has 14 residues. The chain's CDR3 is CASRADRDDYEQYF. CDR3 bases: TGTGCCAGCAGGGCCGACAGGGACGACTACGAGCAGTACTTC.

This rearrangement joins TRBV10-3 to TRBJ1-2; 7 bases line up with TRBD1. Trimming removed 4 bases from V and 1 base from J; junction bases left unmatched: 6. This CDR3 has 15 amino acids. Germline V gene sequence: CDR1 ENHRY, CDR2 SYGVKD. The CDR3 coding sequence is TGTGCCATCAGTGCGACAGGGAACTTTAACTATGGCTACACCTTC. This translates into CAISATGNFNYGYTF.

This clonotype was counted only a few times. Here the CDR3 DNA reads TGTGCCAGCAGTTTGGCAGGGAATGCCTACGAGCAGTACTTC. It yields the protein CASSLAGNAYEQYF. The V call is TRBV28, the J call TRBJ2-7; a weak D match, TRBD1 (5 bases). The CDR3 sequence is 14 residues long. With 3 bases removed from V and 2 bases from J, the gap between germline ends came to 11 bases. Per germline, CDR1 MDHEN and CDR2 SYDVKM. Using reference TRBV28 and TRBJ2-7 for the parts outside the CDR3, the full variable domain is DVKVTQSSRYLVKRTGEKVFLECVQDMDHENMFWYRQDPGLGLRLIYFSYDVKMKEKGDIPEGYSVSREKKERFSLILESASTNQTSMYLCASSLAGNAYEQYFGPGTRLTVT.

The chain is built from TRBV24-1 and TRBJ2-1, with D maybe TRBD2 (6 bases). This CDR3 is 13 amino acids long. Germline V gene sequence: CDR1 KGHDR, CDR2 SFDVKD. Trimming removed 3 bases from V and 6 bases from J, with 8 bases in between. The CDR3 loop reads CATSDGTFNEQFF. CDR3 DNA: TGTGCCACCAGTGATGGGACTTTCAATGAGCAGTTCTTC.

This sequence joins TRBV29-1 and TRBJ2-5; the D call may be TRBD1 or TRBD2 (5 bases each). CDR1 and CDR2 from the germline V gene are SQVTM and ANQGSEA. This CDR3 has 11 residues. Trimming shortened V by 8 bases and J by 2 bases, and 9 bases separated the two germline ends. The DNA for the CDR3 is TGCAGCTGGGACGGTCAAGAGACCCAGTACTTC. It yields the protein CSWDGQETQYF.

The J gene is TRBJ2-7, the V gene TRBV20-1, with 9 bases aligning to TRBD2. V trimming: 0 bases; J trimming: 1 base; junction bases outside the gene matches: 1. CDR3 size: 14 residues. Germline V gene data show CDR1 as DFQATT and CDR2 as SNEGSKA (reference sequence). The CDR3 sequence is CSAREGLASYEQYF. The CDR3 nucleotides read TGCAGTGCTAGAGAGGGACTAGCTTCCTACGAGCAGTACTTC.

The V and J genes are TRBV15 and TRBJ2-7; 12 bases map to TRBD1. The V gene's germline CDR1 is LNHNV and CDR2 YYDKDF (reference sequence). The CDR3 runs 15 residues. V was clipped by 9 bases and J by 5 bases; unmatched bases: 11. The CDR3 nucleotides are TGTGCCACGAAACCGGGACAGGGGGCTTGGGACGAGCAGTACTTC. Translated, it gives CATKPGQGAWDEQYF.

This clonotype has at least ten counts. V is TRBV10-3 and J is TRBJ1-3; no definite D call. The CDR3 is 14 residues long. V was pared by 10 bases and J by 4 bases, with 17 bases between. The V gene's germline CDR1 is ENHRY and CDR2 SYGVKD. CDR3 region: CATTREGGGNTIYF. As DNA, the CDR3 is TGTGCCACTACTAGAGAGGGCGGAGGAAACACCATATATTTT.

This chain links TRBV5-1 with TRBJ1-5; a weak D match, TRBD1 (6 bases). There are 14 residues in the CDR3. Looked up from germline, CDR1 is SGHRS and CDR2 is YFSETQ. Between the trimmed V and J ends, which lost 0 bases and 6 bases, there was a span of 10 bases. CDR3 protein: CASSLGQDGQPQHF. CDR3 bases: TGCGCCAGCAGCTTGGGACAGGACGGTCAGCCCCAGCATTTT.

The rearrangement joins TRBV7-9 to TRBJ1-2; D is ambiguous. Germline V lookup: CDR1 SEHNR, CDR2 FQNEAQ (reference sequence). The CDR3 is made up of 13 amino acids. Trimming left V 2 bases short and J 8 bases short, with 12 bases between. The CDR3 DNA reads TGTGCCAGCAGCTTAAGTCAAGGGCACGGCTACACCTTC. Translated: CASSLSQGHGYTF.

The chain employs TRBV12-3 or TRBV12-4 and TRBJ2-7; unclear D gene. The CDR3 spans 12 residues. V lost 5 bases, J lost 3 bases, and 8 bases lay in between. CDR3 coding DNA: TGTGCCAGCAGTCCCGTCTTCTACGAGCAGTACTTC. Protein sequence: CASSPVFYEQYF.

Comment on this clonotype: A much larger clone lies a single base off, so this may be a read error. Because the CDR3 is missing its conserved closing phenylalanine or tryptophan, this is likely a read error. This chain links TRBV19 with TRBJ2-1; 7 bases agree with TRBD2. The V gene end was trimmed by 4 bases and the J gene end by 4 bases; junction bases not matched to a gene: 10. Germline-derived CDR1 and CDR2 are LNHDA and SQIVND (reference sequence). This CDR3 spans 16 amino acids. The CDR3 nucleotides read TGTGCCAGTAGTAACCCGCGGGAGTTGGGTTACAATGAGCAGTTCTCC. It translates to CASSNPRELGYNEQFS.

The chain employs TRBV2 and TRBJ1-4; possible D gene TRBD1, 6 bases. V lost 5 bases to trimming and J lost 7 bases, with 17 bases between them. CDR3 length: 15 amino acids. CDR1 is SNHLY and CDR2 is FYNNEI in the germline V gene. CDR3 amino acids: CASSPPGGRGEKLFF. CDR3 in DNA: TGTGCCAGCAGTCCACCCGGGGGCAGGGGTGAAAAACTGTTTTTT.

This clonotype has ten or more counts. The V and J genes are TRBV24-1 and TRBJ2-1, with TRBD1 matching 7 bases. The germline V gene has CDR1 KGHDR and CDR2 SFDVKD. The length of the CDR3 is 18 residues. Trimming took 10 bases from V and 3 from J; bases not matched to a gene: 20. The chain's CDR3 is CATKPFLPTGPNYNEQFF. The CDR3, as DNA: TGTGCCACTAAACCTTTCCTTCCGACAGGGCCGAACTACAATGAGCAGTTCTTC.

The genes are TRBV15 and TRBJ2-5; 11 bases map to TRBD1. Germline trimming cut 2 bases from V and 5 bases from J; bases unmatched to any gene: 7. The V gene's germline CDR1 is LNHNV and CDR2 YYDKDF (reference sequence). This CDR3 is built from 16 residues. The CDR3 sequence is CATSRSMDRGLETQYF. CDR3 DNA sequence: TGTGCCACCAGCAGATCCATGGACAGGGGGCTGGAGACCCAGTACTTC.

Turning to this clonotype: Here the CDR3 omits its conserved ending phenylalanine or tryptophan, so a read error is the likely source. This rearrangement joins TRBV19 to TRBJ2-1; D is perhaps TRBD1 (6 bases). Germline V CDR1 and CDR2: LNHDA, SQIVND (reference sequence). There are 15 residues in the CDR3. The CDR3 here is CACSIGRGSYNEQFL. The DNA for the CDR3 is TGTGCCTGTAGTATAGGCAGGGGCTCCTACAATGAGCAGTTCCTC.

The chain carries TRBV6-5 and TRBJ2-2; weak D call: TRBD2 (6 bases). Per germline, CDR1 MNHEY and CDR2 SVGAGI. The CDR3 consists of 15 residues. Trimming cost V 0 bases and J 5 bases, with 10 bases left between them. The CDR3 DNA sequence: TGTGCCAGCAGTTACTCCCGGGACTCAACCGGGGAGCTGTTTTTT. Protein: CASSYSRDSTGELFF.

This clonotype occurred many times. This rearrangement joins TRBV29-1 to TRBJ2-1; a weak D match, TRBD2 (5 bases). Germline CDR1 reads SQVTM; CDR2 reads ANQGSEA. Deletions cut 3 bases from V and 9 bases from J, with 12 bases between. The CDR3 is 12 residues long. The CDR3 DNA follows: TGCAGCGTTGACCGGGAACGTGGTGAGCAGTTCTTC. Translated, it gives CSVDRERGEQFF.